The 8 T cell receptor beta chains in this list originate from one sample, sequenced in a study of blood T cell repertoires in COVID-19. Assay used: immunoSEQ multiplex PCR; TCRdb lists only in-frame clones, some missing. The repertoire holds 80,000 to 100,000 clones, with roughly 85% as singletons. Sequenced input: peripheral blood. The receptor set was obtained from a man between 65 and 85 years old with acute or convalescent COVID-19.

This clone showed up just once. This chain joins TRBV6-5 and TRBJ2-5; 11 positions agree with TRBD1. After removal of 7 bases from V and 5 bases from J, the junction contained 9 bases not matched to a gene. CDR1 is MNHEY, CDR2 SVGAGI, per germline. The CDR3 extends over 15 amino acids. As DNA, the CDR3 is TGTGCCAGCACCATAGGACAGGGGGCCCGGGAGACCCAGTACTTC. This gives the protein CASTIGQGARETQYF.

The sample holds one count of this clone. This chain joins TRBV7-9 and TRBJ1-5; tentative D call: TRBD1 (6 bases). This CDR3 has 17 residues. Germline CDR1 is SEHNR and CDR2 is FQNEAQ (reference sequence). Trimming cost V 1 base and J 2 bases, with 15 bases left between them. The CDR3 loop reads CASSLGFQGSGNQPQHF. The CDR3, as DNA: TGTGCCAGCAGCTTAGGTTTTCAGGGGTCGGGCAATCAGCCCCAGCATTTT.

The rearrangement joins TRBV5-4 to TRBJ1-2, with D hard to call. The CDR3 loop spans 17 amino acids. The V gene lost 6 bases and the J gene lost 1 base, with 22 bases spanning the gap. In germline, CDR1 is SGHNT, CDR2 YYREEE (reference sequence). The DNA of the CDR3 is TGTGCCAGCACCAAATTACGAGCAGGTTTGGTTAACTATGGCTACACCTTC. It translates to CASTKLRAGLVNYGYTF.

The genes are TRBV7-3 and TRBJ1-1; 9 positions agree with TRBD1. The trim removed 5 bases at V and 3 bases at J, leaving 4 bases unmatched. Germline CDR1 is SGHTA and CDR2 is FQGTGA. CDR3 length: 14 amino acids. CDR3 protein: CASSNTGGDTEAFF. In nucleotides, the CDR3 is TGTGCCAGCAGCAATACAGGGGGCGACACTGAAGCTTTCTTT.

This chain joins TRBV6-2 or TRBV6-3 and TRBJ2-3, with 13 bases lining up with TRBD2. The CDR3 contains 17 residues. Per the germline V gene, CDR1 is MNHEY and CDR2 is SVGEGT. V trimming: 5 bases; J trimming: 0 bases; junction bases outside the gene matches: 5. The CDR3 DNA reads as TGTGCCAGCAGTCGGACTAGCGGGGGTAGGAGCACAGATACGCAGTATTTT. It is translated as CASSRTSGGRSTDTQYF.

Turning to this clone: Different DNA sequences within this sample yield the same CDR3. The genes are TRBV5-1 and TRBJ1-3; no firm D call. The CDR3 sequence is 14 residues long. Trimming left V 0 bases short and J 1 base short, with 5 bases between. Germline V lookup: CDR1 SGHRS, CDR2 YFSETQ. The CDR3 region is CASSLDSSGNTIYF. The CDR3 DNA reads as TGCGCCAGCAGCTTGGACTCGTCTGGAAACACCATATATTTT.

The chain recombines TRBV10-3 with TRBJ1-2; 10 bases are shared with TRBD1. Germline assignment: CDR1 ENHRY and CDR2 SYGVKD. The CDR3 is 11 residues long. The J segment lost 8 bases and the V segment lost 10 bases, leaving 4 bases of the junction unmatched. In DNA form, the CDR3 reads TGTGCCACCGACAGGGGGCAAGGCTACACCTTC. Amino acid sequence: CATDRGQGYTF.

The chain employs TRBV2 and TRBJ2-7; 9 bases agree with TRBD1. Germline V gene data show CDR1 as SNHLY and CDR2 as FYNNEI. With V trimmed by 5 bases and J by 5 bases, 7 bases remained unmatched. CDR3 size: 14 residues. CDR3 sequence (DNA): TGTGCCAGCAGTATTGACAGGGGGAAGGACGAGCAGTACTTC. Translation: CASSIDRGKDEQYF.